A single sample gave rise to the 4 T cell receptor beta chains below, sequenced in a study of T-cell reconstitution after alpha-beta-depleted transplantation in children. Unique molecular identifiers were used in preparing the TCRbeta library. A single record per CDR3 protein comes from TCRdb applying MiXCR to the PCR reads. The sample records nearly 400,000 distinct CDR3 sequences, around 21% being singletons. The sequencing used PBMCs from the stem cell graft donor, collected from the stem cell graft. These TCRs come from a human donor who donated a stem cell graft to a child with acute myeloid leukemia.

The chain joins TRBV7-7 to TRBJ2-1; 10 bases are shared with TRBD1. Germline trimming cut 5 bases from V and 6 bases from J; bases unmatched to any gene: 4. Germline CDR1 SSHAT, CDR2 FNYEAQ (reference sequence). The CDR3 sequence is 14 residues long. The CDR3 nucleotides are TGTGCCAGCAGCCCCTGGACAGGGGGCAATGAGCAGTTCTTC. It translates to CASSPWTGGNEQFF.

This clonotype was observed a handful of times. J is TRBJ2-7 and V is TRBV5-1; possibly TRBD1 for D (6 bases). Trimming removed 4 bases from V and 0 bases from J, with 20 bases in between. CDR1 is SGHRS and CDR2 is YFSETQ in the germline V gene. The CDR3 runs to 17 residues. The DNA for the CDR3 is TGCGCCAGCAGCCAATATATACAGGGAAGGAACTCCTACGAGCAGTACTTC. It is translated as CASSQYIQGRNSYEQYF.

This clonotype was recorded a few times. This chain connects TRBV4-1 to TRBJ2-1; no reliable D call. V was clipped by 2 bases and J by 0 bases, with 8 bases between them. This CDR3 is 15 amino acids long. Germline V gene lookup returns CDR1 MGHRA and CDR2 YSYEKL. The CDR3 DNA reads TGCGCCAGCAGCCAAACCCTAGGCTCCTACAATGAGCAGTTCTTC. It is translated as CASSQTLGSYNEQFF.

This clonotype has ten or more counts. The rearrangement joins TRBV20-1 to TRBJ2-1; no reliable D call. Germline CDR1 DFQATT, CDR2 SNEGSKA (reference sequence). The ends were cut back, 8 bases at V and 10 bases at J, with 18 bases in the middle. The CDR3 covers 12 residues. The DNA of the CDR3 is TGCAGTCCCAAATTGGATGCCCAAGAGCAGTTCTTC. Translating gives CSPKLDAQEQFF.